This T cell receptor (beta chain) was obtained from a study of CD8+ T cells in alopecia areata. A sort of pooled cutaneous lymph node cells used CD4, CD8alpha, NKG2D, NKG2ACE and other stains. cDNA reverse transcribed from extracted RNA served as the sequencing template. Assay used: immunoSEQ multiplex PCR; TCRdb lists only in-frame clones, some missing. The sample presents about 270,000 clones, none singletons. Germline assignment: CDR1 NNHDY and CDR2 SYVADS. V was clipped by 3 bases and J by 3 bases; unmatched bases: 4. CDR3 length: 16 residues. In regard to this clone: Germline and genes: mouse. From the germline J gene comes the end of the CDR3, since the read stops 4 residues before it.

This sequence originates from a C3H/HeJ mouse with alopecia areata. This mouse strain has H2-k as its MHC haplotype. Specimen: CD4+ T cells sorted from a lymph node. V usage is TRBV13-3 and J usage is TRBJ2-3; 13 nucleotides line up with TRBD2. CDR3 sequence reads: CASSGDWGGRAETLYF. The CDR3 DNA, read in part, is TGTGCCAGCAGTGGGGACTGGGGGGGAAGGGCAGAA.